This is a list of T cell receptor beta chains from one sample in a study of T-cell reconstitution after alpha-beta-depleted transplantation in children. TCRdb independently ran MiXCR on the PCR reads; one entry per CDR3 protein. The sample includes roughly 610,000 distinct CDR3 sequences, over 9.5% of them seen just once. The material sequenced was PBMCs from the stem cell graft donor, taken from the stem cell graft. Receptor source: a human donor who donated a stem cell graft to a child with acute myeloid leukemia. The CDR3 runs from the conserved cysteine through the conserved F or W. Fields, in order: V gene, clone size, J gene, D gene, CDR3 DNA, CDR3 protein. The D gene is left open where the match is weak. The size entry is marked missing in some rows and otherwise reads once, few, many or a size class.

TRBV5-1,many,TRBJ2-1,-,TGCGCCAGCAGCTTGGAGGCAGGGACCTACAATGAGCAGTTCTTC,CASSLEAGTYNEQFF
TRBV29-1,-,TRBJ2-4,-,TGCAGCGTTGGGTGGCTGGGGGACATTCAGTACTTC,CSVGWLGDIQYF
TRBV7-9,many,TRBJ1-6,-,TGTGCCAGCAGCCCAGGACAGAGAGCTTCGCCCCTCCACTTT,CASSPGQRASPLHF
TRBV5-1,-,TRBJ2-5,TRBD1,TGCGCCAGCAGCAGGGACAGGGGGGACGAAGGGACCCAGTACTTC,CASSRDRGDEGTQYF
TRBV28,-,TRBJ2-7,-,TGTGCCAGCAGTTTGAGGGAACGGAGCTCCTACGAGCAGTACTTC,CASSLRERSSYEQYF
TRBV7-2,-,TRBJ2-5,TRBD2,TGTGCCAGCAGCCCCCCCGGGGGGAGGGAGACCCAGTACTTC,CASSPPGGRETQYF
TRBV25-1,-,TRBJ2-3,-,TGTGCCAGCAGTGAACGAGTTAGCGGCTACACAGATACGCAGTATTTT,CASSERVSGYTDTQYF
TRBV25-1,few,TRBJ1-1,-,TGTGCCAGCAGTAGAGGGGTTTTCACTGAAGCTTTCTTT,CASSRGVFTEAFF
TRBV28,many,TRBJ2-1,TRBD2,TGTGCCAGCAGTACCACAGGTAGCGGGAAGGGTAATGAGCAGTTCTTC,CASSTTGSGKGNEQFF
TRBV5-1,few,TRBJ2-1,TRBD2,TGCGCCAGCAGCCCGTGGACTAGCTCGAGCCATGAGCAGTTCTTC,CASSPWTSSSHEQFF
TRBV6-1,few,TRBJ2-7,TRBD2,TGTGCCAGCAGTCCCGCGGCTAGCGGTGGTTACGAGCAGTACTTC,CASSPAASGGYEQYF
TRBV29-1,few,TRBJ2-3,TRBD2,TGCAGCGTCCGCCTAGCGGGAGTGGATACGCAGTATTTT,CSVRLAGVDTQYF
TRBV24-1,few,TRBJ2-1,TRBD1,TGTGCCACCAGTGAGTTGCGGGGGACAGGGGGGACCTACAATGAGCAGTTCTTC,CATSELRGTGGTYNEQFF
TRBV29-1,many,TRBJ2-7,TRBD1,TGCAGCGTTGAGGGGAAGGGACAGGGTTATCAGGGGCAGTACTTC,CSVEGKGQGYQGQYF
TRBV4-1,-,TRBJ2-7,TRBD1,TGCGCCAGCAGCCATCCGGGACAGATCTACGAGCAGTACTTC,CASSHPGQIYEQYF
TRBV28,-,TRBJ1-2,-,TGTGCCAGCAGTTTACCGGGAATCTATGGCTACACCTTC,CASSLPGIYGYTF
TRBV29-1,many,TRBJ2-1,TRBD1,TGCAGCGTCGGACAGGGGGAAAGAAACAATGAGCAGTTCTTC,CSVGQGERNNEQFF
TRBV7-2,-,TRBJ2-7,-,TGTGCCAGCAGCTTGCGACAGGAGTTTGGCGAGCAGTACTTC,CASSLRQEFGEQYF
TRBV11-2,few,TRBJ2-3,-,TGTGCCAGCAGCTTGCGGCCCACCGCCACGACAGATACGCAGTATTTT,CASSLRPTATTDTQYF
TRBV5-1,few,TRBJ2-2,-,TGCGCCAGCAGCTTGGACGCACTAGGGGAGCTGTTTTTT,CASSLDALGELFF
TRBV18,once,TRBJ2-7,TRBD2,TGTGCCAGCTCACCACGGGCGGGAGTCGAGTCTCGGGAGCAGTACTTC,CASSPRAGVESREQYF
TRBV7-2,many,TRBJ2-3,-,TGTGCCAGCAGCCTTTTGGGAGGGGGCAGAGCTCGAGATACGCAGTATTTT,CASSLLGGGRARDTQYF
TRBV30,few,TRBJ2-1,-,TGTGCCTGGAGTGTACGATCCCAGACGCAGTTCTTC,CAWSVRSQTQFF
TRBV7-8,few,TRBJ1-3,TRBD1,TGTGCCAGCAGCTTTAGGACAGGGACCCCCTCTGGAAACACCATATATTTT,CASSFRTGTPSGNTIYF
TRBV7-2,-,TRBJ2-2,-,TGTGCCAGCAGCTTAGTGAGCGGCCCGCGTGACACCGGGGAGCTGTTTTTT,CASSLVSGPRDTGELFF
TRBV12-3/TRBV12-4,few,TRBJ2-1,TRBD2,TGTGCCAGCAGCGACGGGAGGGCCGGCAATGAGCAGTTCTTC,CASSDGRAGNEQFF
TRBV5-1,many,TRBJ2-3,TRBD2,TGCGCCAGCAGCTGGACTAGCGGCTACACAGATACGCAGTATTTT,CASSWTSGYTDTQYF